This T cell receptor (beta chain) appears in the sequencing data of a study of blood T cell repertoires in COVID-19. Study at large: Material from acute and convalescent COVID-19 was sourced from the United States, Italy and Spain. PBMCs, B-cell-depleted T cells, or T cells provided the cDNA or gDNA that made up the material.

Profiling relied on immunoSEQ multiplex PCR, and the TCRdb table lists in-frame clones only, not all of them. The table records some 220,000 clones, 92% of them present only once. The sample comprised peripheral blood. The receptor comes from a young man with COVID-19, enrolled during active disease.

The CDR3 coding sequence is TGTGCCAGCAGCCAAGGACAGGGGAACACCATATATTTT. It yields the protein CASSQGQGNTIYF. The chain has TRBV3-1 (or the pseudogene TRBV3-2) and TRBJ1-3; 8 nucleotides align to TRBD1. The trim removed 1 base at V and 7 bases at J, leaving 0 bases unmatched. This CDR3 spans 13 amino acids. CDR1 is LGHDT, CDR2 YNNKEL, per germline (reference sequence).